The clone carrying this T cell receptor beta chain is classed as medium-sized (0.01 to 0.1%). Because this beta chain is a stray read in a library intended to capture alpha chains, its abundance should not be given much weight. This sample stems from a study of spatial heterogeneity in lung cancer. Background on the study: The study observed each unique TCR and UMI combination more than ten times on average in raw reads.

The study tagged each TCR cDNA molecule with a unique molecular identifier. TCRdb redid the calling of the 5' RACE reads with MiXCR, one entry per CDR3 protein. The sample holds fewer than 5,000 distinct CDR3 sequences, around 25% seen once. The sample's time point: sample taken at primary tumor resection. Sequencing covered unsorted whole RNA taken from tumor, nontumor lung or frozen PBMC. Samples were obtained from 65 to 80 donors, all untreated early-stage non-small cell lung cancer patients. The ends were cut back, 1 base at V and 2 bases at J, with 10 bases in the middle. CDR3 size: 15 residues. The germline V gene encodes CDR1 LNHNV and CDR2 YYDKDF (reference sequence).

The J gene is TRBJ2-3, the V gene TRBV15; D is uncertain. The receptor's source is a female donor with early-stage non-small cell lung cancer. The material was PBMCs, obtained at surgery. The CDR3 DNA reads as TGTGCCACCAGCAGAGTGTTTGGGTTCACAGATACGCAGTATTTT. This sequence encodes CATSRVFGFTDTQYF.